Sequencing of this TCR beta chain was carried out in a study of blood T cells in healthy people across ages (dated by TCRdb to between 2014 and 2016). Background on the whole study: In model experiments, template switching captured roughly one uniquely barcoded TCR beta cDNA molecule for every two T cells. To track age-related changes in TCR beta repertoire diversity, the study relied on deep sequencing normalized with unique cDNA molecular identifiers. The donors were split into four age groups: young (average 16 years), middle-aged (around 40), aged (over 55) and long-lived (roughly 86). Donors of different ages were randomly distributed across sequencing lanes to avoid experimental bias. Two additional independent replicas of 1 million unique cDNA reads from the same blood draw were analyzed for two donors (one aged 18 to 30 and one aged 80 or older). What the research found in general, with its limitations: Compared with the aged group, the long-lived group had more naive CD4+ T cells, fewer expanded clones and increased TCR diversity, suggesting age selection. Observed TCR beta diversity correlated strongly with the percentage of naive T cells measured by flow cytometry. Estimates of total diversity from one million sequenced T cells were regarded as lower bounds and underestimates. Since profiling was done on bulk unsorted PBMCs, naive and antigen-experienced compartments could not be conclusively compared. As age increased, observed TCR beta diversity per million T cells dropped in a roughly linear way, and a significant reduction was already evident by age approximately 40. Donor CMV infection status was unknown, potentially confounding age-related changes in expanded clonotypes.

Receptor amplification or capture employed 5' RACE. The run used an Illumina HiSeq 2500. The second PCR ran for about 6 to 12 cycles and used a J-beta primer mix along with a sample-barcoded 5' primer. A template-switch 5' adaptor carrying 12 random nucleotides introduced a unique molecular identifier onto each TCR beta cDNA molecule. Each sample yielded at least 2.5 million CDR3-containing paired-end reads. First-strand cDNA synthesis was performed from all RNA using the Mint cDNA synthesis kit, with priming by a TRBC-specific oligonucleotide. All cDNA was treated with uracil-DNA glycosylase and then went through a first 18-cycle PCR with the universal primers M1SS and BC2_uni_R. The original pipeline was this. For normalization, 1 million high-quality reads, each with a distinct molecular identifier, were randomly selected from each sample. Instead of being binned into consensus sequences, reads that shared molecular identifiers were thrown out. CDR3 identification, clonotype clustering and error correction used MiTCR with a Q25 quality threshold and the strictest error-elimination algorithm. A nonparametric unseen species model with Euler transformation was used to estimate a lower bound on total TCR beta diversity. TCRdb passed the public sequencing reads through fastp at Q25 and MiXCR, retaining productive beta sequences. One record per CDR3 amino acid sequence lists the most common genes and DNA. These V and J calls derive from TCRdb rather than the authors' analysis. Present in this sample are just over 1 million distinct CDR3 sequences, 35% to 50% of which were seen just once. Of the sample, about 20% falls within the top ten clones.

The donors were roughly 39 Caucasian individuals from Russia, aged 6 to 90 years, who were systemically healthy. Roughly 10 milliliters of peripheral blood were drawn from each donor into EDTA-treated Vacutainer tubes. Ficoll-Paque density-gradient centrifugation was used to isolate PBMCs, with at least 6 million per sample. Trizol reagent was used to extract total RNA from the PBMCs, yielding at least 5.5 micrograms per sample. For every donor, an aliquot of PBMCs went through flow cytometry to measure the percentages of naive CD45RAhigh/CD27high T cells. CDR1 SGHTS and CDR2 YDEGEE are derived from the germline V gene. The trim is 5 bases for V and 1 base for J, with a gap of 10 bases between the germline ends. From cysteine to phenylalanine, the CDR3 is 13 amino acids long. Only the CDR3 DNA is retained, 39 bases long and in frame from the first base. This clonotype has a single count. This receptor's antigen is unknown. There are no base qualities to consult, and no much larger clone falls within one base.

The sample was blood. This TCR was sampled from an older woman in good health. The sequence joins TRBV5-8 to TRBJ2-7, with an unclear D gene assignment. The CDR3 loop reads CASRRVSSYEQYF. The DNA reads TGTGCCAGCAGACGTGTTTCTTCCTACGAGCAGTACTTC.